The 31 T cell receptor beta chains presented below share a single source sample, sequenced in a study of cytomegalovirus exposure and HLA in healthy donors. Primers for the PCR totalled 60 Vbeta and 13 Jbeta. Repertoires were generated with immunoSEQ multiplex PCR, while TCRdb's copy carries only in-frame clones and drops some. The sample has 150,000 to 200,000 clones; around 80% are singletons. The material sequenced was PBMCs. All receptors derive from a human donor in good health.

The rearrangement uses TRBV4-1 and TRBJ2-7; 8 bases map to TRBD1. CDR1 and CDR2 from the germline V gene are MGHRA and YSYEKL. Trimming at V came to 1 base and at J to 7 bases, leaving 12 bases not matched to a gene. The CDR3 contains 16 residues. This chain's CDR3 is CASSQVLDRGVREQYF. The CDR3 nucleotides read TGCGCCAGCAGCCAAGTGTTAGACAGGGGCGTGCGGGAGCAGTACTTC.

This clone has a single count. This rearrangement joins TRBV6-5 to TRBJ2-1, with a tentative D call TRBD2 (6 bases). CDR1 and CDR2 from the germline V gene are MNHEY and SVGAGI. Trimming pared 4 bases from V and 8 bases from J, leaving 21 bases between. This CDR3 contains 16 residues. CDR3 nucleotide sequence: TGTGCCAGCAGTTCCGCCCGACTAGGGGAGAGACATGAGCAGTTCTTC. This translates into CASSSARLGERHEQFF.

This clone appeared a single time. The V and J genes are TRBV9 and TRBJ1-3; 9 bases align to TRBD1. CDR1 and CDR2 (germline): SGDLS, YYNGEE. This CDR3 spans 15 amino acids. The trim removed 2 bases at V and 4 bases at J, leaving 4 bases unmatched. DNA for the CDR3: TGTGCCAGCAGCGTGGACAGGGGTGCAGGAAACACCATATATTTT. It is translated as CASSVDRGAGNTIYF.

The V gene is TRBV5-4, the J gene TRBJ2-5, with 7 bases matching TRBD2. The better agreement between TRBJ2-7 and the DNA end casts doubt on the J call. Germline loops: CDR1 SGHNT, CDR2 YYREEE (reference sequence). There are 15 residues in the CDR3. DNA of the CDR3: TGTGCCAGCAGCAACAAACGGGGGGAGGTCGACGAGCAGTACTTC. It translates to CASSNKRGEVDEQYF.

The V gene is TRBV15, the J gene TRBJ1-2, with D tentatively TRBD1 (5 bases). Germline V gene lookup returns CDR1 LNHNV and CDR2 YYDKDF (reference sequence). V was trimmed by 4 bases and J by 7 bases, leaving 16 bases between them. This CDR3 contains 14 residues. The CDR3 sequence is CATSTGPGMGGYTF. Written as DNA, the CDR3 is TGTGCCACCAGCACAGGTCCAGGGATGGGTGGCTACACCTTC.

This chain connects TRBV7-3 to TRBJ1-2; no definite D call. The germline CDR1 and CDR2 sequences are SGHTA and FQGTGA. V dropped 5 bases and J dropped 3 bases, with 16 bases sitting between them. This CDR3 is built from 15 residues. The CDR3 region has the DNA TGTGCCAGCAGCCTACTCAATTCTCCGGACTATGGCTACACCTTC. Its protein product is CASSLLNSPDYGYTF.

The rearrangement links TRBV9 to TRBJ2-1; the match to TRBD2 covers 13 bases. Trimming took 3 bases from V and 8 from J; bases not matched to a gene: 8. This CDR3 spans 16 amino acids. Germline CDR1 and CDR2: SGDLS and YYNGEE. The CDR3 nucleotides are TGTGCCAGCAGCGGGGGGGGGACTAGCGGGGTCTATGAGCAGTTCTTC. Its protein is CASSGGGTSGVYEQFF. The variable domain in full, with the rest retrieved from reference TRBV9 and TRBJ2-1, is DSGVTQTPKHLITATGQRVTLRCSPRSGDLSVYWYQQSLDQGLQFLIQYYNGEERAKGNILERFSAQQFPDLHSELNLSSLELGDSALYFCASSGGGTSGVYEQFFGPGTRLTVL.

The rearrangement uses TRBV6-5 and TRBJ1-6; 9 bases agree with TRBD1. Germline values: CDR1 MNHEY, CDR2 SVGAGI. The CDR3 spans 14 residues. V was clipped by 8 bases and J by 10 bases; unmatched bases: 9. The DNA for the CDR3 is TGTGCCAGCGGGCGGACAGGGGTGGAATCACCCCTCCACTTT. This sequence encodes CASGRTGVESPLHF.

This rearrangement joins TRBV19 to TRBJ1-2, with D possibly matching TRBD1 (5 bases). Germline V gives CDR1 LNHDA, CDR2 SQIVND (reference sequence). The CDR3 loop spans 14 amino acids. V was shortened by 4 bases and J by 3 bases, with 12 bases between the two germline ends. CDR3 sequence: CASSTGFSDYGYTF. For the CDR3, the DNA is TGTGCCAGTAGTACAGGGTTTTCGGACTATGGCTACACCTTC.

The chain joins TRBV6-1 to TRBJ2-7, with TRBD1 identical over 12 bases. Germline V gene sequence: CDR1 MNHNS, CDR2 SASEGT. V lost 3 bases, J lost 6 bases, and 9 bases stayed unmatched. The CDR3 is 16 residues long. CDR3 in DNA: TGTGCCAGCAGTGACGAGGGAGGGACAGGGGGCTCCGAGCAGTACTTC. Encoded protein: CASSDEGGTGGSEQYF.

This chain uses TRBV6-4 with TRBJ2-7, with 10 bases identical to TRBD2. CDR3 length: 15 amino acids. V shed 3 bases, J shed 0 bases, and the junction held 2 bases outside the gene matches. The germline V gene has CDR1 MRHNA and CDR2 SNTAGT. The CDR3 bases are TGTGCCAGCAGTGAACTAGCGGGGAACTCCTACGAGCAGTACTTC. This gives the protein CASSELAGNSYEQYF.

V gene TRBV5-1 combines with J gene TRBJ1-1; D ambiguous. The CDR3 runs 13 residues. CDR1 and CDR2 from the germline V gene are SGHRS and YFSETQ. V was pared by 3 bases and J by 7 bases, with 13 bases between. CDR3 in amino acids: CASSYTDGYEAFF. The CDR3 nucleotides are TGCGCCAGCAGCTACACAGACGGCTATGAAGCTTTCTTT.

The rearrangement joins TRBV4-3 to TRBJ1-2; 7 bases fit TRBD1. Germline V lookup: CDR1 LGHNA, CDR2 YSLEER. This CDR3 is 16 amino acids long. V trimming: 0 bases; J trimming: 4 bases; junction bases outside the gene matches: 8. The chain's CDR3 is CASSQDLRDSFYGYTF. In DNA, the CDR3 is TGCGCCAGCAGCCAAGATCTACGGGACAGCTTCTATGGCTACACCTTC.

This chain joins TRBV7-8 and TRBJ2-2, with D maybe TRBD2 (6 bases). CDR1 is SGHVS and CDR2 is FQNEAQ in the germline V gene. Trimming cost V 5 bases and J 6 bases, with 7 bases left between them. CDR3 size: 12 residues. The CDR3, as DNA: TGTGCCAGCAGCCCGGGGGCCGGGGAGCTGTTTTTT. Its protein product is CASSPGAGELFF.

This clone was seen once. V and J are TRBV6-5 and TRBJ1-3, with 9 bases aligning to TRBD1. The CDR3 contains 15 residues. CDR1 and CDR2 from the germline V gene are MNHEY and SVGAGI. J gave up 3 bases and V 5 bases, and 5 bases lay outside the gene matches. The CDR3 DNA follows: TGTGCCAGCAGTCCGGACAGGGGTGATGGAAACACCATATATTTT. Translating it yields CASSPDRGDGNTIYF.

The gene calls are TRBV12-2 and TRBJ2-1; the table's D call TRBD2 went unverified against the DNA. TRBV12-2 has pseudogene status. The CDR3 runs 18 residues. CDR3 loop: CASRLLWTSSELSNEQFF. CDR3 bases: TGTGCAAGTCGCTTGCTTTGGACTAGTTCGGAGTTATCCAATGAGCAGTTCTTC.

V usage is TRBV19 and J usage is TRBJ1-4, with 9 bases lining up with TRBD1. This CDR3 comprises 14 residues. Germline V lookup: CDR1 LNHDA, CDR2 SQIVND (reference sequence). V gave up 5 bases and J gave up 6 bases; unmatched junction bases: 4. The CDR3 loop reads CASSPGTGYEKLFF. The CDR3 DNA reads as TGTGCCAGTAGTCCGGGGACAGGGTATGAAAAACTGTTTTTT.

This chain joins TRBV4-1 and TRBJ2-5; D gene uncertain. The CDR3 has 15 amino acids. The germline gives CDR1 MGHRA, CDR2 YSYEKL. The V end lost 0 bases, the J end lost 5 bases, and 13 bases lay between the germline ends. CDR3 loop: CASSQDVSSGETQYF. Here the CDR3 DNA reads TGCGCCAGCAGCCAAGACGTTAGCTCTGGGGAGACCCAGTACTTC.

The gene calls are TRBV5-1 and TRBJ2-3, with 8 bases matching TRBD2. Germline CDR1 and CDR2: SGHRS and YFSETQ. The CDR3 is 14 amino acids. After removal of 4 bases from V and 6 bases from J, the junction contained 7 bases not matched to a gene. CDR3 amino acids: CASSVPGGWDTQYF. The CDR3 nucleotides are TGCGCCAGCAGCGTTCCGGGAGGGTGGGATACGCAGTATTTT. Drawing the rest from reference TRBV5-1 and TRBJ2-3, the complete variable domain is KAGVTQTPRYLIKTRGQQVTLSCSPISGHRSVSWYQQTPGQGLQFLFEYFSETQRNKGNFPGRFSGRQFSNSRSEMNVSTLELGDSALYLCASSVPGGWDTQYFGPGTRLTVL.

V and J are TRBV7-8 and TRBJ2-1, with 9 bases aligning to TRBD1. V gave up 0 bases and J gave up 9 bases; unmatched junction bases: 12. CDR1 and CDR2 (germline): SGHVS, FQNEAQ. This CDR3 region has 17 residues. DNA for the CDR3: TGTGCCAGCAGCTTAGCCAGAGGGGGACAGGGTGAAGGTGAGCAGTTCTTC. Its translation is CASSLARGGQGEGEQFF.

The gene calls are TRBV4-1 and TRBJ2-5; D unresolved. The V end was cut by 5 bases, the J end by 5 bases, with 6 bases between. Germline assignment: CDR1 MGHRA and CDR2 YSYEKL. The CDR3 totals 11 residues. This chain's CDR3 is CASSSRETQYF. CDR3 DNA sequence: TGCGCCAGCAGCTCCCGGGAGACCCAGTACTTC.

V usage is TRBV6-5 and J usage is TRBJ1-3; D unclear. Germline CDR1 MNHEY, CDR2 SVGAGI. V lost 10 bases, J lost 2 bases, and 15 bases lay in between. The CDR3 is 14 amino acids. CDR3 in amino acids: CATSRVTAGNTIYF. CDR3 nucleotides: TGTGCCACCTCCCGGGTGACCGCTGGAAACACCATATATTTT.

This clone was seen only a few times. This chain joins TRBV5-1 and TRBJ2-7; TRBD2 aligns across 9 bases. CDR1 is SGHRS, CDR2 YFSETQ, per germline. Losses at the gene ends were 4 bases for V and 4 bases for J; bases not matched to a gene: 3. The CDR3 totals 13 residues. CDR3 amino acids: CASSEGLAYEQYF. The DNA of the CDR3 is TGCGCCAGCAGCGAGGGACTAGCTTACGAGCAGTACTTC.

V gene TRBV30 combines with J gene TRBJ1-3, with a weak D call TRBD1 (5 bases). Germline assignment: CDR1 GTSNPN and CDR2 SVGIG (reference sequence). The germline V and J ends were trimmed by 1 base and 0 bases, with 10 bases remaining between them. The CDR3 sequence is 15 residues long. The CDR3 sequence: CAWSALGLSGNTIYF. CDR3 DNA: TGTGCCTGGAGTGCCCTGGGACTCTCTGGAAACACCATATATTTT.

This clone was seen just once. V gene TRBV25-1 combines with J gene TRBJ1-3; the D gene is possibly TRBD1 (6 bases). The CDR3 covers 15 residues. CDR1 is MGHDK, CDR2 SYGVNS, per germline. The germline V and J ends were trimmed by 0 bases and 4 bases, with 10 bases remaining between them. CDR3 loop: CASSEYIGQGNTIYF. Here the CDR3 DNA reads TGTGCCAGCAGTGAATATATCGGACAGGGAAACACCATATATTTT.

V gene TRBV4-1 combines with J gene TRBJ2-2; D is ambiguous. The CDR3 consists of 15 residues. Deletions cut 0 bases from V and 1 base from J, with 6 bases between. The germline gives CDR1 MGHRA, CDR2 YSYEKL. The CDR3 sequence: CASSQEQMNTGELFF. CDR3 nucleotides: TGCGCCAGCAGCCAAGAACAGATGAACACCGGGGAGCTGTTTTTT.

This rearrangement joins TRBV7-9 to TRBJ1-4, with D maybe TRBD1 (6 bases). In germline, CDR1 is SEHNR, CDR2 FQNEAQ (reference sequence). Trimming shortened V by 6 bases and J by 4 bases, and 15 bases separated the two germline ends. The CDR3 is 15 amino acids. Here the CDR3 DNA reads TGTGCCAGCAGTTATAGGGGGACAAGTAATGAAAAACTGTTTTTT. The encoded protein is CASSYRGTSNEKLFF. The variable domain in full, completed from reference TRBV7-9 and TRBJ1-4, reads DTGVSQNPRHKITKRGQNVTFRCDPISEHNRLYWYRQTLGQGPEFLTYFQNEAQLEKSRLLSDRFSAERPKGSFSTLEIQRTEQGDSAMYLCASSYRGTSNEKLFFGSGTQLSVL.

V gene TRBV6-1 combines with J gene TRBJ2-1; 11 bases align to TRBD2. Germline V gene sequence: CDR1 MNHNS, CDR2 SASEGT. V was clipped by 4 bases and J by 5 bases; unmatched bases: 10. The CDR3 is 17 residues long. CDR3 residues: CASSGWVAGGNHNEQFF. CDR3 sequence (DNA): TGTGCCAGCAGTGGATGGGTAGCGGGGGGGAATCACAATGAGCAGTTCTTC.

The chain combines TRBV27 with TRBJ2-3; 12 nucleotides align to TRBD2. CDR1 and CDR2 from the germline V gene are MNHEY and SMNVEV (reference sequence). The CDR3 consists of 17 residues. Losses at the gene ends were 2 bases for V and 1 base for J; bases not matched to a gene: 4. Written as DNA, the CDR3 is TGTGCCAGCAGTTTACTAGCGGGGGGGCTCGGCACAGATACGCAGTATTTT. It is translated as CASSLLAGGLGTDTQYF.

This clone was seen more than once but under ten times. The V and J genes are TRBV4-2 and TRBJ1-1; 9 nucleotides line up with TRBD1. V gave up 4 bases and J gave up 4 bases; unmatched junction bases: 7. The CDR3 is 15 amino acids. Germline loops: CDR1 LGHNA, CDR2 YNFKEQ. The CDR3 nucleotides are TGTGCCAGCAGCCCCCTACAGGGGGCTTTCACTGAAGCTTTCTTT. The encoded protein is CASSPLQGAFTEAFF.

The chain combines TRBV4-1 with TRBJ2-7; 7 nucleotides agree with TRBD1. CDR3 length equals 16 residues. The V segment lost 3 bases and the J segment 2 bases; nucleotides outside the gene matches: 10. Germline CDR1 reads MGHRA; CDR2 reads YSYEKL. Here the CDR3 reads CASSQVSAGGAYEQYF. The CDR3 nucleotides read TGCGCCAGCAGCCAGGTTTCGGCAGGGGGAGCCTACGAGCAGTACTTC.